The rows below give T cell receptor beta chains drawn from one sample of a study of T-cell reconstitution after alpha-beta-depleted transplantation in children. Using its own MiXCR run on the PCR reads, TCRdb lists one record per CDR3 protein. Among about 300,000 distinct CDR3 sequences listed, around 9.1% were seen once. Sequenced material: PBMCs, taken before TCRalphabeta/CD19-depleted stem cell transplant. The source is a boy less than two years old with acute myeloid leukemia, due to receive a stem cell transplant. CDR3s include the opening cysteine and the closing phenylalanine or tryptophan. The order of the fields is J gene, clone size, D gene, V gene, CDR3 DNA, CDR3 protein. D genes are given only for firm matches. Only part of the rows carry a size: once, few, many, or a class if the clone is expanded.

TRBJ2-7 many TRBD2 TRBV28 TGTGCCAGCAGTTGGCTAGCGGGCGCCGCCTACGAGCAGTACTTC CASSWLAGAAYEQYF
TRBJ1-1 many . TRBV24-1 TGTGCCACCAGTGATTTTACTCCATACACTGAAGCTTTCTTT CATSDFTPYTEAFF
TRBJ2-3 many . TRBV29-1 TGCAACCGGTGGAGGGGAGAGGAAAAACGGGGCACAGATACGCAGTATTTT CNRWRGEEKRGTDTQYF
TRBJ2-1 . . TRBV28 TGTGCCAGCAGCTCCGCAGCGGCCTACAATGAGCAGTTCTTC CASSSAAAYNEQFF
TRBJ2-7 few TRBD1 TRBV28 TGTGCCAGCAGTGAACCGGGACAGGGGGCGCGCGAGCAGTACTTC CASSEPGQGAREQYF
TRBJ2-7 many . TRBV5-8 TGTGCCAGCAGTTCGGGAGAGTCGGGTAACGAGCAGTACTTC CASSSGESGNEQYF
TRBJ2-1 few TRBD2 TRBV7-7 TGTGCTAGCAGCCTTAACGCGGGGGGATTTCACAATGAGCAGTTCTTC CASSLNAGGFHNEQFF
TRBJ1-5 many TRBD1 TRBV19 TGTGCCAGTACCGTGGGACAGGATAGCAATCAGCCCCAGCATTTT CASTVGQDSNQPQHF
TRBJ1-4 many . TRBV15 TGTGCCACCGGCGGGGGCGTAGATGAAAAACTGTTTTTT CATGGGVDEKLFF
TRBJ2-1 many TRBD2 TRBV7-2 TGTGCCAGCAGACGCTGGGCGGGGGGGCTTGTTTCTGAGCAGTTCTTC CASRRWAGGLVSEQFF
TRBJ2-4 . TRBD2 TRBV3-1 TGTGCCAGCGGTTGGACTAGCGGTCTGAACATTCAGTACTTC CASGWTSGLNIQYF
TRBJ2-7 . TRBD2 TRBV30 TGTGCCTGGTGTGTGGGACTAGCGGAGACCTACGAGCAGTACTTC CAWCVGLAETYEQYF
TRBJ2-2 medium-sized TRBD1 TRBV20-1 TGCAGTGCTAGGAGGCCCGGGACAGAGGGCACCGGGGAGCTGTTTTTT CSARRPGTEGTGELFF
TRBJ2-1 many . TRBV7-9 TGTGCCAGCAGCGGGAGTGGGGACAATGAGCAGTTCTTC CASSGSGDNEQFF
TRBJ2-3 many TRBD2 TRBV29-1 TGCAGCGTTGAGTCAGCGGGGGTTACCACAGATACGCAGTATTTT CSVESAGVTTDTQYF
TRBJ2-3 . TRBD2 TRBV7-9 TGTGCCAGCAGCCAGAGCGGGAGTGGAGATACGCAGTATTTT CASSQSGSGDTQYF
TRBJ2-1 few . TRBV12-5 TGTGCTAGTGGTTTGGTAATCACGGGGATCAATGAGCAGTTCTTC CASGLVITGINEQFF
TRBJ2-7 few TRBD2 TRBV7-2 TGTGCCAGCAGCTTAAGGCCCCCGAGCGGGAGGAGCGACGAGCAGTACTTC CASSLRPPSGRSDEQYF
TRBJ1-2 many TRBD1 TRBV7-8 TGTGCCAGCAGCTCCGGGACAGGGGTATACTATGGCTACACCTTC CASSSGTGVYYGYTF
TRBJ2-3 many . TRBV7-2 TGTGCCAGCAGCTTAGCCCTAAGGACGGTAGATACGCAGTATTTT CASSLALRTVDTQYF
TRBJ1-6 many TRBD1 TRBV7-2 TGTGCCAGCAGTCCCGGGACAGCCCGCATGGCCCTCCACTTT CASSPGTARMALHF
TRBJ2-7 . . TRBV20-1 TGCAGTGCTAGAGATTTCAGATCTGACGAGCAGTACTTC CSARDFRSDEQYF
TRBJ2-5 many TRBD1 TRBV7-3 TGTGCCAGCAGCTTAGGACAGGGGCAGACCCAGTACTTC CASSLGQGQTQYF
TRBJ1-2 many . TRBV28 TGTGCCAGCAGCCCGGGGAGTCGCCTCTCAGGCTACACCTTC CASSPGSRLSGYTF
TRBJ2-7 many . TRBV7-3 TGTGCCAGCAGCTTAACGAACAGCTACGAGCAGTACTTC CASSLTNSYEQYF
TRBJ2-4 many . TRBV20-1 TGCAGTGCCGGACCGTTAAATCAGTACTTC CSAGPLNQYF
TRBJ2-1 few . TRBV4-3 TGCGCCAGCAGCCCCCGATCGGGGGACAGAAACAATGAGCAGTTCTTC CASSPRSGDRNNEQFF
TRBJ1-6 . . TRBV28 TGTGCCAGCAGTTCTCCGCCGGTACAGCCAATCTATTCACCCCTCCACTTT CASSSPPVQPIYSPLHF
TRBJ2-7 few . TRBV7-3 TGTGCCAGCAGCTTAAAGGCGGGACTCAGCTACGAGCAGTACTTC CASSLKAGLSYEQYF
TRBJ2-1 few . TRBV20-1 TGCAGTGCTAGAGTAACGAACAATGAGCAGTTCTTC CSARVTNNEQFF
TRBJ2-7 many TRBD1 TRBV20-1 TGCAGTGCTAGAGACCCGGGACAGGGCCTATACGAGCAGTACTTC CSARDPGQGLYEQYF